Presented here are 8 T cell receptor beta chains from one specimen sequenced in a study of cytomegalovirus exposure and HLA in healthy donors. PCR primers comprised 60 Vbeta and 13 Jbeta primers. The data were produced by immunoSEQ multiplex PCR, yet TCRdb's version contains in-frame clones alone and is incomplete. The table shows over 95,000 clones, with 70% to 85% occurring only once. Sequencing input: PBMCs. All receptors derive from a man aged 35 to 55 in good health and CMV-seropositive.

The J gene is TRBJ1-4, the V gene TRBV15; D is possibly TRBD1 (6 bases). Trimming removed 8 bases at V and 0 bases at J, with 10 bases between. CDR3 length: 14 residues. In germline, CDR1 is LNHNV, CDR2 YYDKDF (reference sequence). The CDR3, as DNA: TGTGCCACCTCCGAGGGGGCAACTAATGAAAAACTGTTTTTT. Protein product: CATSEGATNEKLFF.

CDR3 DNA: TGTGCCAGTAGTATAGCCGGACAGATTAATCAGCCCCAGCATTTT. Its protein is CASSIAGQINQPQHF. The chain combines TRBV19 with TRBJ1-5, with a possible D match to TRBD1 (6 bases). Germline V gives CDR1 LNHDA, CDR2 SQIVND (reference sequence). CDR3 length equals 15 residues. V was cut by 1 base and J by 4 bases, with 11 bases left in between.

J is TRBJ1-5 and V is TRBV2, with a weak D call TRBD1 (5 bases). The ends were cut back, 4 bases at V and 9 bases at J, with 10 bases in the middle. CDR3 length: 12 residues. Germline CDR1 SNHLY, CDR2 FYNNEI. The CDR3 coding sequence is TGTGCCAGCAGTGGGGGAAGGGGGCCCCAGCATTTT. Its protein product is CASSGGRGPQHF. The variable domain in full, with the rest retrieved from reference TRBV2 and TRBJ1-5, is EPEVTQTPSHQVTQMGQEVILRCVPISNHLYFYWYRQILGQKVEFLVSFYNNEISEKSEIFDDQFSVERPDGSNFTLKIRSTKLEDSAMYFCASSGGRGPQHFGDGTRLSIL.

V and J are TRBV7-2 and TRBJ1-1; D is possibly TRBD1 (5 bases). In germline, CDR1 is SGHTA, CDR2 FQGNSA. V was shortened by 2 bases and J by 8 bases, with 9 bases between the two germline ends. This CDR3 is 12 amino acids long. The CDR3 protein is CASSLSGTEAFF. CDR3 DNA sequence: TGTGCCAGCAGCTTAAGCGGGACGGAAGCTTTCTTT.

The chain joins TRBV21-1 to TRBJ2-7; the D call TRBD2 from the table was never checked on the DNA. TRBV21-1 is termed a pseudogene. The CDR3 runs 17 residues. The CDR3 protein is CASSKRSLAGKSYEQYF. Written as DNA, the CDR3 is TGTGCCAGCAGCAAACGGTCTCTAGCGGGGAAATCCTACGAGCAGTACTTC.

CDR3 in amino acids: CASSTDPRVGLHF. CDR3 bases: TGTGCCAGCAGTACTGACCCCCGGGTAGGCCTCCACTTT. The rearrangement uses TRBV28 and TRBJ1-6, with no clear D. The CDR3 runs 13 residues. CDR1 MDHEN and CDR2 SYDVKM come from the germline V gene. The V end lost 5 bases, the J end lost 15 bases, and 17 bases lay between the germline ends.

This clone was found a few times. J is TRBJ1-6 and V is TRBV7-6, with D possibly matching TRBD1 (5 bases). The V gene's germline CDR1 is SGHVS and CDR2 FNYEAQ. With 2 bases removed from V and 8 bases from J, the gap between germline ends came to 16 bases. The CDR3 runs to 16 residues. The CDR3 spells CASSLRSPGRDSPLHF. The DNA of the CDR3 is TGTGCCAGCAGCTTAAGGTCCCCAGGGAGGGATTCACCCCTCCACTTT.

The DNA for the CDR3 is TGTGCCAGTAGTTTCTGGGCCAGGGGGGGACAGGGTCAAACTGAAGCTTTCTTT. It specifies CASSFWARGGQGQTEAFF. The chain carries TRBV19 and TRBJ1-1; 9 positions agree with TRBD1. The V gene's germline CDR1 is LNHDA and CDR2 SQIVND (reference sequence). The CDR3 is 18 residues long. Unmatched junction bases numbered 18, after V lost 5 bases and J lost 5 bases.